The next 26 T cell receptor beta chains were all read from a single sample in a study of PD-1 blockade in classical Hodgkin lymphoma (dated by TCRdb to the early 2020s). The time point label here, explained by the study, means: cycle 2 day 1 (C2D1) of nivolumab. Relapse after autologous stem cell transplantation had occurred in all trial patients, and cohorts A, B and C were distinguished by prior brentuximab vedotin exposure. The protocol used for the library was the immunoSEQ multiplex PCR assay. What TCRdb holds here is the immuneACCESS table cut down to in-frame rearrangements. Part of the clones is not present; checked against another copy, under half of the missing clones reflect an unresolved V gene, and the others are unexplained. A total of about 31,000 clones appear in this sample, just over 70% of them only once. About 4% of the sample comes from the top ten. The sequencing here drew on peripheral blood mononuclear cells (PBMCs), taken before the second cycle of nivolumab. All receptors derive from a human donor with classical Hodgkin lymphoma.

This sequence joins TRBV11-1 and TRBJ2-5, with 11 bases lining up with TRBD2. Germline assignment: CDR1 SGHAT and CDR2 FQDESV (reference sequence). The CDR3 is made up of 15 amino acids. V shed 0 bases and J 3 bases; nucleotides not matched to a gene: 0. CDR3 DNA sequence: TGTGCCAGCAGCTTAGCACTAGCGGGAGAAGAGACCCAGTACTTC. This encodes CASSLALAGEETQYF.

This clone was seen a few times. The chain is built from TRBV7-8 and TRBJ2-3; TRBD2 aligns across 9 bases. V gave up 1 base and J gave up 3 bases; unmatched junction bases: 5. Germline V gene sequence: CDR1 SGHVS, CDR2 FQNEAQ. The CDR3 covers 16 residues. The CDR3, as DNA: TGTGCCAGCAGCTTAGGGCTAGCGGGGATAACAGATACGCAGTATTTT. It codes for CASSLGLAGITDTQYF.

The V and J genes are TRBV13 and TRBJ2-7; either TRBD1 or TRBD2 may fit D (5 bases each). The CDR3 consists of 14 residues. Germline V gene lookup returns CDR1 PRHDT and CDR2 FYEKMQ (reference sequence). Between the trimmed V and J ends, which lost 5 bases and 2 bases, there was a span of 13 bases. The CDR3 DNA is TGTGCCAGCAGCCTAGAGGGGCAGGCCTACGAGCAGTACTTC. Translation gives CASSLEGQAYEQYF.

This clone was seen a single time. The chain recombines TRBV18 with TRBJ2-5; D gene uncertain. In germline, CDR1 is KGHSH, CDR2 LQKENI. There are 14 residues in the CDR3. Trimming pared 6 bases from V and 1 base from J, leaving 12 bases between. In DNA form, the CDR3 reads TGTGCCAGCTCCTCCCTTCCAGGCCAAGAGACCCAGTACTTC. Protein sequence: CASSSLPGQETQYF.

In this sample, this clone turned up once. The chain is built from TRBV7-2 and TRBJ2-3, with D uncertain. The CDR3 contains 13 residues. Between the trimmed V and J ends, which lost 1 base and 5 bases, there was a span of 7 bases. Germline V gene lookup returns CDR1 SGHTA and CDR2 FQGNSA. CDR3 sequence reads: CASSLVGRDTQYF. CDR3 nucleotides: TGTGCCAGCAGCTTAGTAGGCCGAGATACGCAGTATTTT.

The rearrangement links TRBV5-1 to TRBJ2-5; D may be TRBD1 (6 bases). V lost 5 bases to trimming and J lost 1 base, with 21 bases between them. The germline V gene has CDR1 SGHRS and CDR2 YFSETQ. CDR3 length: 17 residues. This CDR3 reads CASSTQPTGTSQETQYF. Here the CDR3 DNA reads TGCGCCAGCAGTACTCAACCCACAGGGACAAGCCAAGAGACCCAGTACTTC.

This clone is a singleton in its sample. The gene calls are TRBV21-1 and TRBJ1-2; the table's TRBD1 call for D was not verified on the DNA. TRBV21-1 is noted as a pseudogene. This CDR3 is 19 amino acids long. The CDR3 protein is CASSRTLVLHCGDSDGYTF. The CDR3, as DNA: TGTGCCAGCAGCCGAACCCTGGTCCTACATTGTGGGGACAGCGATGGCTACACCTTC.

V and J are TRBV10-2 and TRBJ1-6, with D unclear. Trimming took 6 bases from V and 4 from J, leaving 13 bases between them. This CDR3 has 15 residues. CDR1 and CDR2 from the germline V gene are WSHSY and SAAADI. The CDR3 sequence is CASRDSGVYNSPLHF. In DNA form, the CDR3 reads TGCGCCAGCAGGGACTCCGGGGTTTATAATTCACCCCTCCACTTT.

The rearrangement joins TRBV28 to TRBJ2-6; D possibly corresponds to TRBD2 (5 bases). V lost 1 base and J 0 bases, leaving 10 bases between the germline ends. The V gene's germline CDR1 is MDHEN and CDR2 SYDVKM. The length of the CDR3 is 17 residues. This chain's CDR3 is CASSLSFGVSGANVLTF. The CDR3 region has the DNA TGTGCCAGCAGTTTATCTTTCGGGGTCTCTGGGGCCAACGTCCTGACTTTC.

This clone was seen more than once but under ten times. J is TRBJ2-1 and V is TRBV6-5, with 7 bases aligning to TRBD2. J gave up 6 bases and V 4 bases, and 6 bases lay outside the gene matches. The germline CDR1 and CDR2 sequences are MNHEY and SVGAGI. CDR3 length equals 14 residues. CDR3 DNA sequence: TGTGCCAGCAGTTCCCCGGGACTAACCAATGAGCAGTTCTTC. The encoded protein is CASSSPGLTNEQFF.

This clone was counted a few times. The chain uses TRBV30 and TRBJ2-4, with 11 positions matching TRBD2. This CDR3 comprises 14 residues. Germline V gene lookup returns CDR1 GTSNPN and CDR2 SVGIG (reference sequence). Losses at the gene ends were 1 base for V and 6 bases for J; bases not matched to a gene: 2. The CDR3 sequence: CAWSAGTSGNIQYF. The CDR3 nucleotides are TGTGCCTGGAGTGCCGGGACTAGCGGAAACATTCAGTACTTC. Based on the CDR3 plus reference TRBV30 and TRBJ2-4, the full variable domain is SQTIHQWPATLVQPVGSPLSLECTVEGTSNPNLYWYRQAAGRGLQLLFYSVGIGQISSEVPQNLSASRPQDRQFILSSKKLLLSDSGFYLCAWSAGTSGNIQYFGAGTRLSVL.

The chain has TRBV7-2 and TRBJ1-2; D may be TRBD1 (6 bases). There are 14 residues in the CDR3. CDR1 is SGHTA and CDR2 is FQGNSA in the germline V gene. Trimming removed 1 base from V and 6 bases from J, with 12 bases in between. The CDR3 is CASSLVRTVDGYTF. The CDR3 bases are TGTGCCAGCAGCTTAGTCCGGACAGTCGATGGCTACACCTTC.

CDR3 region: CASSQDLGDYGYTF. Written as DNA, the CDR3 is TGCGCCAGCAGCCAAGATCTGGGGGACTATGGCTACACCTTC. This chain joins TRBV4-3 and TRBJ1-2, with D maybe TRBD1 (5 bases). Germline V CDR1 and CDR2: LGHNA, YSLEER. The germline V and J ends were trimmed by 0 bases and 3 bases, with 8 bases remaining between them. This CDR3 is 14 amino acids long.

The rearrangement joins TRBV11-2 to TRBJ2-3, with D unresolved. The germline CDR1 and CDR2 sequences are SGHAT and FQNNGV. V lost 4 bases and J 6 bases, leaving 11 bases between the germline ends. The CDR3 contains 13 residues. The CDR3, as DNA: TGTGCCAGCAGCTCCTGGGCTCAGGATACGCAGTATTTT. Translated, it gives CASSSWAQDTQYF.

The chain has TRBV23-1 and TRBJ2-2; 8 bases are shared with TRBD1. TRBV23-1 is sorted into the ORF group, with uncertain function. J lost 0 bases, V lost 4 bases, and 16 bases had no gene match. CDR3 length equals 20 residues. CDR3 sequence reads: CASSPVLGRGLTANTGELFF. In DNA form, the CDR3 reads TGCGCCAGCAGTCCGGTACTGGGCAGGGGGCTGACGGCGAACACCGGGGAGCTGTTTTTT.

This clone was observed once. The CDR3 DNA follows: TGTGCCAGCAAGAGACAGGAGGTGTCTGGAAACACCATATATTTT. Its protein product is CASKRQEVSGNTIYF. The V and J genes are TRBV6-6 and TRBJ1-3, with D possibly matching TRBD1 (6 bases). V lost 7 bases to trimming and J lost 1 base, with 14 bases between them. CDR1 MNHNY and CDR2 SVGAGI come from the germline V gene (reference sequence). The CDR3 is 15 amino acids.

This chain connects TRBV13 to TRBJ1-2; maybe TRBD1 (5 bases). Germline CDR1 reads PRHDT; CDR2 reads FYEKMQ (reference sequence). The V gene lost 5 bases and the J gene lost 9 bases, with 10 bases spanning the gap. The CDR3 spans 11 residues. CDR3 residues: CASSLQGSYTF. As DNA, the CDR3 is TGTGCCAGCAGCCTTCAGGGAAGCTACACCTTC.

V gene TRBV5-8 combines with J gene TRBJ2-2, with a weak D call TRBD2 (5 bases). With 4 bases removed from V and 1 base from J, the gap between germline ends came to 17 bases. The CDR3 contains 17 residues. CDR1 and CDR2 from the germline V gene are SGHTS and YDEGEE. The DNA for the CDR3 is TGTGCCAGCAGCGAGAATCCGGGGTCCCAGAACACCGGGGAGCTGTTTTTT. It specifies CASSENPGSQNTGELFF.

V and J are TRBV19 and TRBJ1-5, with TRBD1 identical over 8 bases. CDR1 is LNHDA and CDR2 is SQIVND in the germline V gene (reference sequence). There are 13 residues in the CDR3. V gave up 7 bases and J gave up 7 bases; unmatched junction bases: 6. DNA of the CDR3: TGTGCCAGTAACAGGGGGTTGGAGCAGCCCCAGCATTTT. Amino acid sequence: CASNRGLEQPQHF.

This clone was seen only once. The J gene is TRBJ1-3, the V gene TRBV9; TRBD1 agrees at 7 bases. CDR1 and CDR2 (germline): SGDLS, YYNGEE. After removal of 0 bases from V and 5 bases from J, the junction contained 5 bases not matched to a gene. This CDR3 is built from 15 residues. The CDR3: CASSVDTGARNTIYF. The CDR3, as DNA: TGTGCCAGCAGCGTAGATACAGGGGCTAGAAACACCATATATTTT.

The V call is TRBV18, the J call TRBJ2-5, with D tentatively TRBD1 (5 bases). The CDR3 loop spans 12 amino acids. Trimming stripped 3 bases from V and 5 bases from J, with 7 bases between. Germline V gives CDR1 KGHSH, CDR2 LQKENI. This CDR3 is CASSPKGETQYF. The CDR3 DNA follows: TGTGCCAGCTCACCCAAGGGGGAGACCCAGTACTTC.

DNA for the CDR3: TGTGCCAGCAGCCCGACTAGTTCTCAGATCGCAGATACGCAGTATTTT. Translated: CASSPTSSQIADTQYF. The genes are TRBV9 and TRBJ2-3; TRBD2 is a possible D gene (6 bases). Germline CDR1 is SGDLS and CDR2 is YYNGEE. V lost 4 bases and J 4 bases, leaving 19 bases between the germline ends. The CDR3 is 16 residues long. Filled out from reference TRBV9 and TRBJ2-3, the complete variable domain reads DSGVTQTPKHLITATGQRVTLRCSPRSGDLSVYWYQQSLDQGLQFLIQYYNGEERAKGNILERFSAQQFPDLHSELNLSSLELGDSALYFCASSPTSSQIADTQYFGPGTRLTVL.

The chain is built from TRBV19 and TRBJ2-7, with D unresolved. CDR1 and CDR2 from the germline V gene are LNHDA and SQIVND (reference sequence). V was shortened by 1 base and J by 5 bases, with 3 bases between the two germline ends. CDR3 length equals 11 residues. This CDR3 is CASSIAHEQYF. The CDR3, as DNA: TGTGCCAGTAGTATAGCCCACGAGCAGTACTTC. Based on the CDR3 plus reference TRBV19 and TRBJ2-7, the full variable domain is DGGITQSPKYLFRKEGQNVTLSCEQNLNHDAMYWYRQDPGQGLRLIYYSQIVNDFQKGDIAEGYSVSREKKESFPLTVTSAQKNPTAFYLCASSIAHEQYFGPGTRLTVT.

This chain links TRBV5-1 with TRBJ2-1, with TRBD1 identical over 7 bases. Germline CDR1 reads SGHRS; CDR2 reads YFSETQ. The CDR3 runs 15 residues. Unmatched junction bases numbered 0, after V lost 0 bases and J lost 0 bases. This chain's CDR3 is CASSLGTGSYNEQFF. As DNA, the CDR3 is TGCGCCAGCAGCTTGGGGACAGGCTCCTACAATGAGCAGTTCTTC.

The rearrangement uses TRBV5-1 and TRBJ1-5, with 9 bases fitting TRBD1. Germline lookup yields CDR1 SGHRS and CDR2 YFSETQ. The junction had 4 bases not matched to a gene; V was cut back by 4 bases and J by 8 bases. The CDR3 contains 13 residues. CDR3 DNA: TGCGCCAGCAGCAGGGGACAGGGTGAGCCCCAGCATTTT. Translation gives CASSRGQGEPQHF.

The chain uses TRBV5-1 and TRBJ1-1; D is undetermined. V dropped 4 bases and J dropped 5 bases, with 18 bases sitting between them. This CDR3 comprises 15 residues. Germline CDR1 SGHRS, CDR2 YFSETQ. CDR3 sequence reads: CASSDQSGLLTEAFF. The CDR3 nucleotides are TGCGCCAGCAGCGACCAGTCAGGTCTACTAACTGAAGCTTTCTTT.